The clone carrying this T cell receptor (beta chain) has a handful of counts. This sample is part of a study of STAT5B mutations in CD4+ large granular lymphocyte leukemia. Measured with immunoSEQ multiplex PCR; TCRdb has only the in-frame clones, and not every one. The profile shows about 38,000 clones, over 70% of them singletons. The sequencing sample was made of CD4+ T cells from blood buffy coats. This clonotype originated in a human donor in good health.

This CDR3 is CASSLATGGGLNEQFF. The CDR3 DNA sequence: TGTGCCAGCAGCTTAGCGACAGGGGGAGGACTCAATGAGCAGTTCTTC. The rearrangement links TRBV11-3 to TRBJ2-1; 9 bases map to TRBD1. CDR1 SGHNT and CDR2 YENEEA come from the germline V gene. The CDR3 is 16 residues long. V was pared by 1 base and J by 6 bases, with 7 bases of the junction left unmatched.